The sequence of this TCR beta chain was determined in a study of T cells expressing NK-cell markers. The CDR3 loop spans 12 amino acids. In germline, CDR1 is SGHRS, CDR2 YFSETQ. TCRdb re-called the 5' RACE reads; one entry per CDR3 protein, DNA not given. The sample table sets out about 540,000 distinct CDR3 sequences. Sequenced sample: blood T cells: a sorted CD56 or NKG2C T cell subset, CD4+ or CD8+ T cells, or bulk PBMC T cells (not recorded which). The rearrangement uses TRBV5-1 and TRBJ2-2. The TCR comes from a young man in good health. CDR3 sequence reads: CASSTSPGELFF.